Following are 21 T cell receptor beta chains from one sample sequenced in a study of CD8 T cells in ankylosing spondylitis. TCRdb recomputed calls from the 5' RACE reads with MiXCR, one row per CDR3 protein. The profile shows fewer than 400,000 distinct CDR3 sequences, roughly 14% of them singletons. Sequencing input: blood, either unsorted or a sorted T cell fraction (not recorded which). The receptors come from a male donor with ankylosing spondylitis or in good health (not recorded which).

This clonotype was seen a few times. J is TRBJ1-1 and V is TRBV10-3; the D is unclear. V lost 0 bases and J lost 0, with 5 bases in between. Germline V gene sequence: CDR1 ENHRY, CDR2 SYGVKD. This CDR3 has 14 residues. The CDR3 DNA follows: TGTGCCATCAGTGAGTCGACCCTGAACACTGAAGCTTTCTTT. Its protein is CAISESTLNTEAFF.

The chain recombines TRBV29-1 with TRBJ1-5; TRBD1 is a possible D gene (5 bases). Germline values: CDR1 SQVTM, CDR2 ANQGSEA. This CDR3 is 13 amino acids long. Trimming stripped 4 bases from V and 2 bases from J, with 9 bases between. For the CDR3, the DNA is TGCAGCGTTGGGGACCCCGGCAATCAGCCCCAGCATTTT. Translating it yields CSVGDPGNQPQHF.

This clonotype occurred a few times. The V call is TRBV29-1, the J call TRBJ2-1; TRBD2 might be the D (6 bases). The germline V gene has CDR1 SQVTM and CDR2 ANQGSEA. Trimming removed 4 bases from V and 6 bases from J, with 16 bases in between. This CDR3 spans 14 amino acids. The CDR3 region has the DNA TGCAGCGTTGTTGAGGGAGGTAAGGTCAATGAGCAGTTCTTC. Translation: CSVVEGGKVNEQFF.

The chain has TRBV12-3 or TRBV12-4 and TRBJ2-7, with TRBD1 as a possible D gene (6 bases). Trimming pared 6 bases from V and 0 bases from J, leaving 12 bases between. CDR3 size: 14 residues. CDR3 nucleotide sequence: TGTGCCAGCAGGCGTGGACAGCACTCCTACGAGCAGTACTTC. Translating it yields CASRRGQHSYEQYF.

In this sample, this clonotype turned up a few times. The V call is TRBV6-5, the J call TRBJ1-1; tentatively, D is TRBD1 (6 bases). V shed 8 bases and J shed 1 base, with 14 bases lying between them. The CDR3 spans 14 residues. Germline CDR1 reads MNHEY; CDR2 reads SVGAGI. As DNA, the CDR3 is TGTGCCAGCGTTCGGCCAGGGGCGAACACTGAAGCTTTCTTT. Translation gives CASVRPGANTEAFF.

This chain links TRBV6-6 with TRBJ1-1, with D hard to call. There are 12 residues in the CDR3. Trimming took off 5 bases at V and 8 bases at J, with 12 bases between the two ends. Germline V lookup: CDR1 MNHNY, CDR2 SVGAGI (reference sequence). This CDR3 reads CASSDQPNEAFF. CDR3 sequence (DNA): TGTGCCAGCAGTGACCAGCCTAACGAAGCTTTCTTT.

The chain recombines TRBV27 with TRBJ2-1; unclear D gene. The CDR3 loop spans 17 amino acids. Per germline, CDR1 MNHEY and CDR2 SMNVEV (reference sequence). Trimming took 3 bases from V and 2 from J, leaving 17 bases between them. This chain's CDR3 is CASSLLNWAAPYNEQFF. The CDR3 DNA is TGTGCCAGCAGTTTGCTCAACTGGGCAGCTCCCTACAATGAGCAGTTCTTC.

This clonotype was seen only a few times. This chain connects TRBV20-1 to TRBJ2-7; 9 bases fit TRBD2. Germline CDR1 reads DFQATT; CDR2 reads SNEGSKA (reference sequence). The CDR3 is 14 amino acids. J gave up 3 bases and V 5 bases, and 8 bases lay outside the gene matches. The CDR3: CSAPSSGMGYEQYF. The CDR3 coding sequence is TGCAGTGCTCCTTCTAGCGGGATGGGCTACGAGCAGTACTTC.

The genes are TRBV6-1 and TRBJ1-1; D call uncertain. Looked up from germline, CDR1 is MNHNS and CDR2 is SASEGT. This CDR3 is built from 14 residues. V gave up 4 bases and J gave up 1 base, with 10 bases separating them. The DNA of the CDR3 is TGTGCCAGCAGTGTCAGCTCGCCGAACACTGAAGCTTTCTTT. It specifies CASSVSSPNTEAFF.

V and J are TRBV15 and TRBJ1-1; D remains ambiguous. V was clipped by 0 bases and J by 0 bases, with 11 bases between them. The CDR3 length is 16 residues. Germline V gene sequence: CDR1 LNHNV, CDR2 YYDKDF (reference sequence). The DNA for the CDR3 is TGTGCCACCAGCAGAGATGGGCACAGCATGAACACTGAAGCTTTCTTT. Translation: CATSRDGHSMNTEAFF.

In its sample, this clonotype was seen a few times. As DNA, the CDR3 is TGTGCCAGCAGTCGGGACCCAGGGGCCTACAATGAGCAGTTCTTC. Encoded protein: CASSRDPGAYNEQFF. The chain has TRBV12-3 or TRBV12-4 and TRBJ2-1; TRBD1 might be the D (6 bases). The CDR3 consists of 15 residues. The V gene lost 5 bases and the J gene lost 2 bases, with 13 bases spanning the gap.

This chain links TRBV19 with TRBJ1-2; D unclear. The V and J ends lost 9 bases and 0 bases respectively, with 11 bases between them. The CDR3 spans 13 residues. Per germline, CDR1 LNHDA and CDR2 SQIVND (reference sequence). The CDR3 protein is CASGGRANYGYTF. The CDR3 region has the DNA TGTGCCAGCGGAGGGAGAGCTAACTATGGCTACACCTTC.

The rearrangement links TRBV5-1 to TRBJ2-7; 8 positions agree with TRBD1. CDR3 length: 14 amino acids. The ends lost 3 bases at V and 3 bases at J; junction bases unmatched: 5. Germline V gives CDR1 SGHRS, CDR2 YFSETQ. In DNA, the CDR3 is TGCGCCAGCAGCTGGGACAGGCCGGACTACGAGCAGTACTTC. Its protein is CASSWDRPDYEQYF.

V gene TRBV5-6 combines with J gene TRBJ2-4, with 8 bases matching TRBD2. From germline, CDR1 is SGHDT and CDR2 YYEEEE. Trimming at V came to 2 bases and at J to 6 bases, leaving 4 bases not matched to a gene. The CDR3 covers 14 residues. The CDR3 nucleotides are TGTGCCAGCAGCTTAGCGGGAGCGGGAAACATTCAGTACTTC. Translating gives CASSLAGAGNIQYF.

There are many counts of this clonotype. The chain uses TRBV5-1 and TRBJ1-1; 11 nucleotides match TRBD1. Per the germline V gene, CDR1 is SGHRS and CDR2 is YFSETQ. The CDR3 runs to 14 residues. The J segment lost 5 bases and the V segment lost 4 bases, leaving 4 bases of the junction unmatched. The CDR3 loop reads CASSGTGGRTEAFF. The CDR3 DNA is TGCGCCAGCAGCGGGACAGGGGGAAGGACTGAAGCTTTCTTT. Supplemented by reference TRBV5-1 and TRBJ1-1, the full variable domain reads KAGVTQTPRYLIKTRGQQVTLSCSPISGHRSVSWYQQTPGQGLQFLFEYFSETQRNKGNFPGRFSGRQFSNSRSEMNVSTLELGDSALYLCASSGTGGRTEAFFGQGTRLTVV.

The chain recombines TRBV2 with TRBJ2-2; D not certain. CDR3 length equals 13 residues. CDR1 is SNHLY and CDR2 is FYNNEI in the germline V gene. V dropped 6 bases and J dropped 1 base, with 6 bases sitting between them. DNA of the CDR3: TGTGCCAGCAGGCGCGAGAACACCGGGGAGCTGTTTTTT. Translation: CASRRENTGELFF.

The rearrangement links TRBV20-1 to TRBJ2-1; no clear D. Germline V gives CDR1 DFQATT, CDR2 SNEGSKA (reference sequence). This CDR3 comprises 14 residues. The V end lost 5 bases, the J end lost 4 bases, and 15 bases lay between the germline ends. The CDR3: CSAFGFSLYNEQFF. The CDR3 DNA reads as TGCAGTGCTTTCGGATTCAGCCTATACAATGAGCAGTTCTTC.

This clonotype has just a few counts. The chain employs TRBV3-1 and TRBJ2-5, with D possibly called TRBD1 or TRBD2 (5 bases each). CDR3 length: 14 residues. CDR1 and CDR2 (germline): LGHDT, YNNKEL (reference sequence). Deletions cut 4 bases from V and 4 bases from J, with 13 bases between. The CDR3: CASSRDPKRETQYF. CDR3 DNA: TGTGCCAGCAGCCGGGACCCGAAGAGAGAGACCCAGTACTTC.

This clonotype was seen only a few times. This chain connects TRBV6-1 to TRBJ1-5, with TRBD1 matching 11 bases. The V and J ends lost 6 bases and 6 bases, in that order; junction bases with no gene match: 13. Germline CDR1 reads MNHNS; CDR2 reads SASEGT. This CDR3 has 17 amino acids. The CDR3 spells CASSQLFGQGASQPQHF. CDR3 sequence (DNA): TGTGCCAGCAGCCAACTCTTTGGACAGGGGGCGAGTCAGCCCCAGCATTTT.

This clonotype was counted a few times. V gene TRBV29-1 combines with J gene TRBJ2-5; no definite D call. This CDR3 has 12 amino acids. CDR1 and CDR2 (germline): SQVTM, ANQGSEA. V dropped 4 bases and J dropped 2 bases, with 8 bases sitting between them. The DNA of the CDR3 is TGCAGCGTTGTTTGGGGACAAGAGACCCAGTACTTC. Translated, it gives CSVVWGQETQYF.

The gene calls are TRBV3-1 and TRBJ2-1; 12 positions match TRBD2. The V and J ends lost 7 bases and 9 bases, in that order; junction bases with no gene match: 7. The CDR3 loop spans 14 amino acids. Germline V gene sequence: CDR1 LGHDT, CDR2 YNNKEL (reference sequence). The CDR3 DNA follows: TGTGCCAGCACCTCACTAGCGGGGGGAGCTGAGCAGTTCTTC. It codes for CASTSLAGGAEQFF.